Below, 21 T cell receptor beta chains from the same sample are listed, as sequenced in a study of identical twins. One entry per CDR3 protein, called by TCRdb with MiXCR from the 5' RACE reads. Of hundreds of thousands of distinct CDR3 sequences in the sample, around 5.7% were seen once. Sequencing was performed on naive T cells sorted from blood. These receptors all stem from a man aged 18 to 30 in good health.

This clonotype has a count of ten or more. The J gene is TRBJ2-1, the V gene TRBV9; TRBD2 agrees at 8 bases. The CDR3 has 14 residues. V lost 4 bases to trimming and J lost 12 bases; unmatched junction nucleotides: 12. Germline CDR1 and CDR2: SGDLS and YYNGEE. CDR3 nucleotide sequence: TGTGCCAGCAGCCCTGGGACTAGTTCGGAGTTGCAGTTCTTC. Translated, it gives CASSPGTSSELQFF. Full variable domain (outside the CDR3, taken from reference TRBV9 and TRBJ2-1): DSGVTQTPKHLITATGQRVTLRCSPRSGDLSVYWYQQSLDQGLQFLIQYYNGEERAKGNILERFSAQQFPDLHSELNLSSLELGDSALYFCASSPGTSSELQFFGPGTRLTVL.

This clonotype occurred many times. The rearrangement uses TRBV29-1 and TRBJ1-2; D might be TRBD1 (6 bases). The germline gives CDR1 SQVTM, CDR2 ANQGSEA. Trimming removed 5 bases from V and 6 bases from J, with 19 bases in between. The CDR3 is 14 amino acids. For the CDR3, the DNA is TGCAGCGTTAAATTAGTAGACAGGCGGAATGGCTACACCTTC. This translates into CSVKLVDRRNGYTF. The entire variable domain, with the rest obtained from reference TRBV29-1 and TRBJ1-2, is as follows: SAVISQKPSRDICQRGTSLTIQCQVDSQVTMMFWYRQQPGQSLTLIATANQGSEATYESGFVIDKFPISRPNLTFSTLTVSNMSPEDSSIYLCSVKLVDRRNGYTFGSGTRLTVV.

V gene TRBV4-1 combines with J gene TRBJ2-1; 12 nucleotides line up with TRBD2. The CDR3 spans 16 residues. The ends lost 3 bases at V and 3 bases at J; junction bases unmatched: 3. Germline V lookup: CDR1 MGHRA, CDR2 YSYEKL. The CDR3, as DNA: TGCGCCAGCAGCCAGACTAGCGGGAGTATCTACAATGAGCAGTTCTTC. Translated: CASSQTSGSIYNEQFF.

A few counts support this clonotype. V is TRBV11-2 and J is TRBJ2-6, with a tentative D call TRBD1 (5 bases). The CDR3 length is 18 residues. Trimming stripped 5 bases from V and 0 bases from J, with 17 bases between. The germline CDR1 and CDR2 sequences are SGHAT and FQNNGV. The CDR3 coding sequence is TGTGCCAGCAGCAAATGGAATGTACAGGTCTCTGGGGCCAACGTCCTGACTTTC. Translated: CASSKWNVQVSGANVLTF.

The chain is built from TRBV7-2 and TRBJ2-1; 10 bases align to TRBD2. Germline V gives CDR1 SGHTA, CDR2 FQGNSA. This CDR3 is built from 16 residues. V trimming: 5 bases; J trimming: 0 bases; junction bases outside the gene matches: 4. The CDR3 region is CASSRTSGPSYNEQFF. CDR3 bases: TGTGCCAGCAGCCGGACTAGCGGTCCCTCCTACAATGAGCAGTTCTTC. Together with reference TRBV7-2 and TRBJ2-1, the CDR3 gives the full variable domain: GAGVSQSPSNKVTEKGKDVELRCDPISGHTALYWYRQSLGQGLEFLIYFQGNSAPDKSGLPSDRFSAERTGGSVSTLTIQRTQQEDSAVYLCASSRTSGPSYNEQFFGPGTRLTVL.

This clonotype was seen ten or more times. The rearrangement links TRBV5-1 to TRBJ2-5; 8 bases are a match to TRBD2. V shed 6 bases and J 5 bases; nucleotides not matched to a gene: 12. Germline loops: CDR1 SGHRS, CDR2 YFSETQ. The CDR3 runs to 15 residues. The CDR3 loop is CASIYNSGSSETQYF. In DNA, the CDR3 is TGCGCCAGCATCTATAACAGCGGGAGTTCGGAGACCCAGTACTTC.

The table lists this clonotype with a few counts. The chain joins TRBV6-2 or TRBV6-3 to TRBJ2-2; 7 nucleotides line up with TRBD1. The CDR3 sequence is 20 residues long. Germline V lookup: CDR1 MNHEY, CDR2 SVGEGT. J lost 8 bases, V lost 5 bases, and 26 bases had no gene match. Written as DNA, the CDR3 is TGTGCCAGCAGTCCCCCCAGGCCCACTACCGAACAGGGGTGGACTGGGGAGCTGTTTTTT. Translating it yields CASSPPRPTTEQGWTGELFF.

V usage is TRBV27 and J usage is TRBJ2-1; TRBD2 aligns across 8 bases. The length of the CDR3 is 14 residues. Germline V gives CDR1 MNHEY, CDR2 SMNVEV (reference sequence). The V gene end was trimmed by 6 bases and the J gene end by 15 bases; junction bases not matched to a gene: 16. This CDR3 reads CASSLSGSLPRLFF. The CDR3 nucleotides read TGTGCCAGCAGCTTGAGCGGGAGTTTACCTCGGCTGTTCTTC.

This clonotype was detected ten times or more. The chain recombines TRBV2 with TRBJ1-2, with 7 bases matching TRBD1. CDR3 length: 12 residues. Germline lookup yields CDR1 SNHLY and CDR2 FYNNEI. V lost 8 bases, J lost 8 bases, and 8 bases stayed unmatched. The CDR3 DNA reads TGTGCCAGCGAGCAAAGGGGGCAGGGCTACACCTTC. Amino acid sequence: CASEQRGQGYTF.

This clonotype occurred a few times. The rearrangement links TRBV3-1 to TRBJ2-1, with D maybe TRBD2 (6 bases). CDR3 length equals 16 residues. Germline V gene data show CDR1 as LGHDT and CDR2 as YNNKEL (reference sequence). The V end was cut by 2 bases, the J end by 2 bases, with 13 bases between. CDR3 bases: TGTGCCAGCAGCCAAAAGTCCCCGGGGGCCTACAATGAGCAGTTCTTC. The encoded protein is CASSQKSPGAYNEQFF.

The chain employs TRBV28 and TRBJ2-7; D is undetermined. Germline V gene lookup returns CDR1 MDHEN and CDR2 SYDVKM. V was pared by 2 bases and J by 7 bases, with 12 bases between. There are 13 residues in the CDR3. CDR3 in amino acids: CASSLQTLSEQYF. For the CDR3, the DNA is TGTGCCAGCAGTTTACAAACCCTCAGTGAGCAGTACTTC.

The V and J genes are TRBV7-8 and TRBJ2-4; maybe TRBD2 (5 bases). The CDR3 extends over 17 amino acids. The germline V and J ends were trimmed by 4 bases and 8 bases, with 24 bases remaining between them. The germline V gene encodes CDR1 SGHVS and CDR2 FQNEAQ. The CDR3 coding sequence is TGTGCCAGCAGCTCCCATATCGAGCGGAAGTATTTCGACATTCAGTACTTC. Encoded protein: CASSSHIERKYFDIQYF.

This clonotype was observed many times. The J gene is TRBJ2-1, the V gene TRBV12-3 or TRBV12-4, with 8 bases identical to TRBD2. The length of the CDR3 is 12 residues. Germline trimming cut 5 bases from V and 15 bases from J; bases unmatched to any gene: 9. The CDR3 bases are TGTGCCAGCAGTGCCCCCGGGACTAGTAGGTTCTTC. Translated: CASSAPGTSRFF.

Many counts were recorded for this clonotype. The rearrangement joins TRBV12-3 or TRBV12-4 to TRBJ2-7; 8 bases fit TRBD2. V lost 1 base, J lost 3 bases, and 5 bases stayed unmatched. CDR3 length: 15 amino acids. The CDR3 sequence: CASSLGSGSFYEQYV. The CDR3 region has the DNA TGTGCCAGCAGTTTAGGGAGCGGGAGCTTCTACGAGCAGTACGTC.

This clonotype was recorded a few times. The V call is TRBV4-3, the J call TRBJ2-2; the D gene is possibly TRBD1 (6 bases). The germline V gene encodes CDR1 LGHNA and CDR2 YSLEER. Trimming cost V 2 bases and J 2 bases, with 12 bases left between them. The CDR3 runs 16 residues. The CDR3 loop reads CASSQFRGFNTGELFF. The CDR3 DNA reads TGCGCCAGCAGCCAATTCAGGGGATTTAACACCGGGGAGCTGTTTTTT.

J is TRBJ2-1 and V is TRBV20-1; 9 positions match TRBD2. This CDR3 contains 14 residues. V trimming: 6 bases; J trimming: 9 bases; junction bases outside the gene matches: 12. The V gene's germline CDR1 is DFQATT and CDR2 SNEGSKA (reference sequence). The CDR3 loop reads CSAIAGVGLGEQFF. The CDR3 DNA follows: TGCAGTGCAATAGCGGGAGTGGGCCTGGGTGAGCAGTTCTTC.

This clonotype was picked up a small number of times. This chain joins TRBV12-3 or TRBV12-4 and TRBJ2-5; D remains ambiguous. V was shortened by 1 base and J by 5 bases, with 8 bases between the two germline ends. The CDR3 runs 13 residues. Written as DNA, the CDR3 is TGTGCCAGCAGTTTAGTGAGATTCGAGACCCAGTACTTC. This codes for CASSLVRFETQYF.

The CDR3 region has the DNA TGCGCCAGCAGCATCAGACAGGCGCGGGGCACCGGGGAGCTGTTTTTT. Amino acids: CASSIRQARGTGELFF. This chain joins TRBV5-1 and TRBJ2-2, with D perhaps TRBD1 or TRBD2 (6 bases each). The germline V gene encodes CDR1 SGHRS and CDR2 YFSETQ. The germline V and J ends were trimmed by 4 bases and 4 bases, with 17 bases remaining between them. This CDR3 is 16 amino acids long.

The rearrangement uses TRBV7-2 and TRBJ2-7, with D possibly TRBD2 on 5 matching bases. There are 14 residues in the CDR3. Trimming stripped 2 bases from V and 4 bases from J, with 12 bases between. The germline V gene has CDR1 SGHTA and CDR2 FQGNSA. CDR3 nucleotides: TGTGCCAGCAGCTTACTCGGGGTCGCTTACGAGCAGTACTTC. Translating it yields CASSLLGVAYEQYF.

J is TRBJ1-1 and V is TRBV20-1, with a tentative D call TRBD1 (6 bases). The CDR3 runs 13 residues. V lost 6 bases and J lost 4, with 15 bases in between. Germline V gene lookup returns CDR1 DFQATT and CDR2 SNEGSKA (reference sequence). CDR3 sequence (DNA): TGCAGTGCAATCAGGGGCATGGGCACTGAAGCTTTCTTT. This sequence encodes CSAIRGMGTEAFF.

This clonotype was counted many times. The chain recombines TRBV7-2 with TRBJ2-3; TRBD2 agrees at 8 bases. CDR1 is SGHTA and CDR2 is FQGNSA in the germline V gene. V dropped 1 base and J dropped 4; count of bases not matched to a gene: 13. The CDR3 contains 18 residues. In nucleotides, the CDR3 is TGTGCCAGCAGCTTAGTGCGAAATCCAGCGGGAGTCTCAGATACGCAGTATTTT. It yields the protein CASSLVRNPAGVSDTQYF. Together with reference TRBV7-2 and TRBJ2-3, the CDR3 gives the full variable domain: GAGVSQSPSNKVTEKGKDVELRCDPISGHTALYWYRQSLGQGLEFLIYFQGNSAPDKSGLPSDRFSAERTGGSVSTLTIQRTQQEDSAVYLCASSLVRNPAGVSDTQYFGPGTRLTVL.